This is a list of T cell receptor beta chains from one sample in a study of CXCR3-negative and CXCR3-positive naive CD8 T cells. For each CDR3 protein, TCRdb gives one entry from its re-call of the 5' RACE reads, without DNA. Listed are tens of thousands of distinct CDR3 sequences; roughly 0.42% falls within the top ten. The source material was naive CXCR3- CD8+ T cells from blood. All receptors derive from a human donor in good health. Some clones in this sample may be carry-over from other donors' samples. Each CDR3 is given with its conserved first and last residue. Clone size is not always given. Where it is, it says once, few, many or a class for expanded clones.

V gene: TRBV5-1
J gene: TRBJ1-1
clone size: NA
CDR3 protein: CASSLVQGKENTEAFF

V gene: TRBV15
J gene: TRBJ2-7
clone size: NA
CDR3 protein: CATSSEGGTPYEQYF

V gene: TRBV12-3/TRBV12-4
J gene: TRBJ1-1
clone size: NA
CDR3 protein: CASNPLWGPNTEAFF

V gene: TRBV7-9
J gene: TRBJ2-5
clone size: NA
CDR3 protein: CASSSSLKTQYF

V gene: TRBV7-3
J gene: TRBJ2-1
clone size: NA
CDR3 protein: CASSLIAGSYNEQFF

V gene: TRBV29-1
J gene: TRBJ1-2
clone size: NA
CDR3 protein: CSADRAYGYTF

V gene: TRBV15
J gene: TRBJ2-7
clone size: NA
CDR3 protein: CATGYDRSYEQYF

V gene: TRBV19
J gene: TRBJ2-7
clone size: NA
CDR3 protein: CASSIAGAVYEQYF

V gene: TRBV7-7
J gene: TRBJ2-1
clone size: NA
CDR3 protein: CASSLRQGREQFF

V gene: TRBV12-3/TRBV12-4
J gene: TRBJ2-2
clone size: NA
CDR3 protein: CASSLGLAGGPTGELFF

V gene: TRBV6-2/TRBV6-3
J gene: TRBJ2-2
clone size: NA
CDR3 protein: CASSWKPGQEGAGELFF

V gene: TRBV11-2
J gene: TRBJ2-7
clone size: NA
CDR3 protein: CASSPGTRGYEQYF

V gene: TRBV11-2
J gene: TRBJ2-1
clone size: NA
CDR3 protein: CASSHGGGADVQFF

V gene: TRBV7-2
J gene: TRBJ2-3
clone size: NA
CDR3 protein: CASSSLGPLITDTQYF

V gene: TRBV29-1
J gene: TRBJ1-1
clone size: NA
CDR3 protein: CSVENDRDITEAFF

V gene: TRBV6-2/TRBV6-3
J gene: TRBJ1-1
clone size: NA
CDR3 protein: CASSPGQGRSVTEAFF

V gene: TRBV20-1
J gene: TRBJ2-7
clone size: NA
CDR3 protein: CSALPVGLSYEQYF

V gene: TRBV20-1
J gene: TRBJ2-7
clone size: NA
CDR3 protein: CSARDPRAYEQYF

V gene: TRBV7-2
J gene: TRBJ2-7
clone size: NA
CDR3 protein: CASSSPHGRTSGAYEQYF

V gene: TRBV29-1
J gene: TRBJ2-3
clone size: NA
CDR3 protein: CSVEPSGGANTQYF

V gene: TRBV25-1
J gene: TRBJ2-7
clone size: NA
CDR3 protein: CASSESGGEQYF

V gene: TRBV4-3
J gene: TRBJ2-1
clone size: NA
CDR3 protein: CASSQGRRDAAYEQFF

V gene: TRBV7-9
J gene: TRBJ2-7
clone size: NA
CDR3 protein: CASSPPGTRNYEQYF

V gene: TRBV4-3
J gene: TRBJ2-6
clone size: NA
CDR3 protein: CASSQDLVGGANVLTF

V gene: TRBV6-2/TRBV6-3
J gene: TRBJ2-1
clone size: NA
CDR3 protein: CAGSYSSYNEQFF

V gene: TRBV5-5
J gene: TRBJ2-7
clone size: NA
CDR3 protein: CASSLGDTYEQYF

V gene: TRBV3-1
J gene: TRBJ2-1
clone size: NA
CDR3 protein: CTSSQTGGGPQANTDEQFF

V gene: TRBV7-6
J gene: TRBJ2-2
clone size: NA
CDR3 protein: CASSSQGAGELFF

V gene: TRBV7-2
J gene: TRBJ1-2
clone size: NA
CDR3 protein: CASSPDSRSPYGYTF

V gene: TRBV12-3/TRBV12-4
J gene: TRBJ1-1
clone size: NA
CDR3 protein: CASSPHSQGLTEAFF

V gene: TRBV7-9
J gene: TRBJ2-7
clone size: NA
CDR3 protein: CASSPPAGSEQYF

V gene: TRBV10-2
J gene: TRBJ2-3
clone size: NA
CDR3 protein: CASSPSGWGPTDTQYF

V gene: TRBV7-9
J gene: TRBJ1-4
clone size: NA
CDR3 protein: CASISGGGEKLFF

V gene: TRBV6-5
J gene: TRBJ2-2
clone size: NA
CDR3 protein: CASSYSLATYNTGELFF

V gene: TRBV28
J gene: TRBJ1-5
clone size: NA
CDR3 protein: CASNTGTEYSNQPQHF

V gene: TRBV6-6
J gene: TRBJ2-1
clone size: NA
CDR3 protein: CASSYSMGLAGVVDEQFF

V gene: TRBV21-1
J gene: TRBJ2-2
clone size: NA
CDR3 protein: CASSKAGGGRTNTGELFF

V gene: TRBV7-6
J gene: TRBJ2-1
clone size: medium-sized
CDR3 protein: CASSPPHELKAYNEQFF

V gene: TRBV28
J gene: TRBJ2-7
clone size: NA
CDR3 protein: CASGDRGFDEQYF

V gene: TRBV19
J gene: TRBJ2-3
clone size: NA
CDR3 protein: CASRKRQKPTDTQYF

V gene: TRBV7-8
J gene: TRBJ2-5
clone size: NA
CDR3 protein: CASSLRGGLQETQYF